The sequence of this T cell receptor (beta chain) was determined in a study of T cell responses to AZD1222 COVID-19 vaccine. Study context: Second doses at about 4 or about 12 weeks were pooled. Points from the study as a whole: Close to half of all spike-specific TCRs reportedly target regions of the variants that are unmutated. Spike-specific TCR breadth and depth grew following two AZD1222 doses. Donors in the cohort were predominantly white British and more often female, and clonal diversity was possibly underestimated.

This clone was recorded once. Its target is unknown. Germline assignment: CDR1 SNHLY and CDR2 FYNNEI. This CDR3 is 13 amino acids long. The germline V and J ends were trimmed by 6 bases and 8 bases, with 16 bases remaining between them. Some clones are missing from TCRdb's copy, which holds only in-frame ones; the method was immunoSEQ multiplex PCR. This table has about 160,000 clones, roughly 94% appearing once. V is TRBV2 and J is TRBJ1-2, with a tentative D call TRBD1 (5 bases). The source is an adult in good health. The sequenced sample was peripheral blood, obtained on day 0 of AZD1222 vaccination. CDR3 bases: TGTGCCAGCAGGGGGGACTTTCCAGACGGCTACACCTTC. Its protein product is CASRGDFPDGYTF.